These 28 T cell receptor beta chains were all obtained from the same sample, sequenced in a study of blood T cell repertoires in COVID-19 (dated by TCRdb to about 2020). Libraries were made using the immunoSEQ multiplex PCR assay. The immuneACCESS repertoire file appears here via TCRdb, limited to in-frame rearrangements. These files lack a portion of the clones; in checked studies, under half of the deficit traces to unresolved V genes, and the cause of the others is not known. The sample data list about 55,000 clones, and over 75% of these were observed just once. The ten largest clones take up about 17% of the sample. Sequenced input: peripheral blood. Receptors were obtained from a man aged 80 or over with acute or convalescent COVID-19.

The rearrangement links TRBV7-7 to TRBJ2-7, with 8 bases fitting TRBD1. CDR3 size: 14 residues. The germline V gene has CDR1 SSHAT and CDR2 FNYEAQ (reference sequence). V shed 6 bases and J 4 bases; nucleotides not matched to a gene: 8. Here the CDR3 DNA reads TGTGCCAGCAGTCTAGACAGGGGATCTTACGAGCAGTACTTC. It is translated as CASSLDRGSYEQYF.

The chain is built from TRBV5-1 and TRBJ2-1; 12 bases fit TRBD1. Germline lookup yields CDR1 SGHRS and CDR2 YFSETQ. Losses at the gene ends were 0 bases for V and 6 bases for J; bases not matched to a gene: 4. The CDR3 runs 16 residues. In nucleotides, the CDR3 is TGCGCCAGCAGCTTGGACGGGACAGGGGGCCTCAATGAGCAGTTCTTC. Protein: CASSLDGTGGLNEQFF.

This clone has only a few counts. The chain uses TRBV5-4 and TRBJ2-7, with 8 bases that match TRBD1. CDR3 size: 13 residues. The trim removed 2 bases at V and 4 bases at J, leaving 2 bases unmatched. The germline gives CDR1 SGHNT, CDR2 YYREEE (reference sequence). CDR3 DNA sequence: TGTGCCAGCAGCTTTAACAGGGGGTACGAGCAGTACTTC. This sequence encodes CASSFNRGYEQYF.

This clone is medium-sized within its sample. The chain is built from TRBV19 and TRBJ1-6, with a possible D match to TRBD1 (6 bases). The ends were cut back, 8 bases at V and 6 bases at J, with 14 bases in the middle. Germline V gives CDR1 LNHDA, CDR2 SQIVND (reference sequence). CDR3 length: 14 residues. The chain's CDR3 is CASSGVVSNSPLHF. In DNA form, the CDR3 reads TGTGCCAGTTCAGGGGTAGTATCTAATTCACCCCTCCACTTT.

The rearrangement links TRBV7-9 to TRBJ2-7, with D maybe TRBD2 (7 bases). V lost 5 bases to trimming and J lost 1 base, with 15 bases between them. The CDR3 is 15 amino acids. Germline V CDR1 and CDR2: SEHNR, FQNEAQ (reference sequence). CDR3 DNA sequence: TGTGCCAGCAGCAGGGAGGGGGACGGATCCTACGAGCAGTACTTC. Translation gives CASSREGDGSYEQYF.

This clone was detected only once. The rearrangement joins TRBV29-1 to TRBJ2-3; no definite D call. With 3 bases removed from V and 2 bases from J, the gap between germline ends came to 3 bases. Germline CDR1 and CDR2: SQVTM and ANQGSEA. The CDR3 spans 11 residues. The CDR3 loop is CSVDLTDTQYF. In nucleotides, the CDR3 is TGCAGCGTTGATCTCACAGATACGCAGTATTTT.

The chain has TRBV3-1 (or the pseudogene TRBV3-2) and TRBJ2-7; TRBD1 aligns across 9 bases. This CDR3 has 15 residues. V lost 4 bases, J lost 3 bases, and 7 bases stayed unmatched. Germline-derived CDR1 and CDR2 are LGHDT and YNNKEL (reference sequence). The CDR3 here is CASSPRTGEVYEQYF. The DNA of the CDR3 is TGTGCCAGCAGCCCGAGGACAGGGGAGGTCTACGAGCAGTACTTC.

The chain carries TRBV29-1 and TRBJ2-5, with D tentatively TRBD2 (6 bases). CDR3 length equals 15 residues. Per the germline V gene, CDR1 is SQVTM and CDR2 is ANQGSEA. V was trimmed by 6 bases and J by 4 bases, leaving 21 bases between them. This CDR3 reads CSVGVFGEDRETQYF. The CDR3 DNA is TGCAGCGTGGGCGTATTTGGGGAGGATCGAGAGACCCAGTACTTC.

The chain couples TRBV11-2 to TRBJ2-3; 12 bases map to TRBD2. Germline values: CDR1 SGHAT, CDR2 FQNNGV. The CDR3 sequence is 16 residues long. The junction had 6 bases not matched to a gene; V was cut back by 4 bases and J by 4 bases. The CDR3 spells CASSSGLAGRADTQYF. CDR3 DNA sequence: TGTGCCAGCAGCTCAGGACTAGCGGGGCGCGCAGATACGCAGTATTTT.

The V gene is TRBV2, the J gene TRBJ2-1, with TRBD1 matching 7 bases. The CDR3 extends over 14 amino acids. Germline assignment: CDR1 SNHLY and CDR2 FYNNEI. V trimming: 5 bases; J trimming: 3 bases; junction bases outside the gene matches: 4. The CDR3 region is CASSRTGGYNEQFF. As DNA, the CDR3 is TGTGCCAGCAGTCGGACAGGAGGCTACAATGAGCAGTTCTTC.

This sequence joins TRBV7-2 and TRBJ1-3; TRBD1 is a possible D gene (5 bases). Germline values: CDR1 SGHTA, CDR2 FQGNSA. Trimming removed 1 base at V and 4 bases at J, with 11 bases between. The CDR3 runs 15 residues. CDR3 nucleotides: TGTGCCAGCAGCTTAGGGGGGGGTTCCGGAAACACCATATATTTT. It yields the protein CASSLGGGSGNTIYF.

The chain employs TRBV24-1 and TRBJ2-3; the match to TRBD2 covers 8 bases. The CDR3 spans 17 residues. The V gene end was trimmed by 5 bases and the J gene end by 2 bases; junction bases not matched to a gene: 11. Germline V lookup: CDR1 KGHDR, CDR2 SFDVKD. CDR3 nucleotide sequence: TGTGCCACCAGTGCTGCGGGGGGCGGTACTGTCACAGATACGCAGTATTTT. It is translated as CATSAAGGGTVTDTQYF.

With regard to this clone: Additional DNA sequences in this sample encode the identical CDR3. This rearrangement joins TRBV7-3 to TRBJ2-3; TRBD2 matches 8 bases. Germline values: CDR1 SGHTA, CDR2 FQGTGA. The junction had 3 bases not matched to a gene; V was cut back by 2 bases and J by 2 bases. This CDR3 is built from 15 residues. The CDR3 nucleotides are TGTGCCAGCAGCTTAGCGGGGGGCTCCACAGATACGCAGTATTTT. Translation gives CASSLAGGSTDTQYF.

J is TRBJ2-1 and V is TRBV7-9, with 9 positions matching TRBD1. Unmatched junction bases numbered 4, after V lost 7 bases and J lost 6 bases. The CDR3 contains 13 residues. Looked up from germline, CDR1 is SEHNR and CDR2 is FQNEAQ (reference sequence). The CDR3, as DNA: TGTGCCAGCATGGGGACAGGGATCAATGAGCAGTTCTTC. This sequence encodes CASMGTGINEQFF.

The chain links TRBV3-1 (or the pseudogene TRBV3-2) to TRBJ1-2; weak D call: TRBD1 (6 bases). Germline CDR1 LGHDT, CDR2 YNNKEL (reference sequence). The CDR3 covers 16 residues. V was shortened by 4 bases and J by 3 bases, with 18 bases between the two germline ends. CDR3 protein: CASSRLARGAYYGYTF. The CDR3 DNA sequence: TGTGCCAGCAGCCGCTTAGCTCGGGGGGCCTACTATGGCTACACCTTC.

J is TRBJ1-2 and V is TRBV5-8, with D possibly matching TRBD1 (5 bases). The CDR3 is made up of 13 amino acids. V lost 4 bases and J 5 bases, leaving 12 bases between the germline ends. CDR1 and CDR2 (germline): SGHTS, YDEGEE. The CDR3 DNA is TGTGCCAGCAGCGAGCAGGGAATATATGGCTACACCTTC. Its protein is CASSEQGIYGYTF. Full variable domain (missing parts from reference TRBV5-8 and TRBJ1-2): EAGVTQSPTHLIKTRGQQATLRCSPISGHTSVYWYQQALGLGLQFLLWYDEGEERNRGNFPPRFSGRQFPNYSSELNVNALELEDSALYLCASSEQGIYGYTFGSGTRLTVV.

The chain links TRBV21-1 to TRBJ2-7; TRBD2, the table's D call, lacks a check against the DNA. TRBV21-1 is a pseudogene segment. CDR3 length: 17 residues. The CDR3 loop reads CASSSRTSGGVDYEQYF. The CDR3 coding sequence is TGTGCCAGCAGCTCGCGGACTAGCGGGGGGGTTGACTACGAGCAGTACTTC.

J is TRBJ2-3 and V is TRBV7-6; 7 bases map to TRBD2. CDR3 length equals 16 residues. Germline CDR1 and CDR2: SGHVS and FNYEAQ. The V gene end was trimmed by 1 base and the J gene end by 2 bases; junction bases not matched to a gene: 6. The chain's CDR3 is CASSLDGEGYTDTQYF. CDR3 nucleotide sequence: TGTGCCAGCAGCTTAGACGGGGAGGGTTACACAGATACGCAGTATTTT.

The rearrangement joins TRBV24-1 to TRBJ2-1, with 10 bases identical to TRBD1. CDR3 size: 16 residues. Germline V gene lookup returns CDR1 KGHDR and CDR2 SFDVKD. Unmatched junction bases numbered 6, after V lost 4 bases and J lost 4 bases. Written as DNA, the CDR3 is TGTGCCACCAGTGACACGACAGGGGGCGATTACAATGAGCAGTTCTTC. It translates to CATSDTTGGDYNEQFF.

As DNA, the CDR3 is TGCAGTGCTACCAACACAGATACGCAGTATTTT. Its translation: CSATNTDTQYF. The rearrangement links TRBV20-1 to TRBJ2-3; D uncertain. Trimming shortened V by 4 bases and J by 2 bases, and 4 bases separated the two germline ends. Germline V gene sequence: CDR1 DFQATT, CDR2 SNEGSKA (reference sequence). The CDR3 loop spans 11 amino acids.

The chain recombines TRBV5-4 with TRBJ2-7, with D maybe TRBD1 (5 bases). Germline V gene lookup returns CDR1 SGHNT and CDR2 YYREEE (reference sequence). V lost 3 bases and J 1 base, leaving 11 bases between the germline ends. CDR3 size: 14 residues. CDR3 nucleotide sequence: TGTGCCAGCAGCTCCGCGGCAGGGTCCTACGAGCAGTACTTC. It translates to CASSSAAGSYEQYF.

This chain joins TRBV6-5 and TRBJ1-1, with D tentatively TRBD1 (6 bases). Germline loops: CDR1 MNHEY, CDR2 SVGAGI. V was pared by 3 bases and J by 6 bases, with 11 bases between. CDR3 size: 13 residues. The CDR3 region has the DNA TGTGCCAGCAGTTATGCCAGGGGCGCTGAAGCTTTCTTT. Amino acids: CASSYARGAEAFF.

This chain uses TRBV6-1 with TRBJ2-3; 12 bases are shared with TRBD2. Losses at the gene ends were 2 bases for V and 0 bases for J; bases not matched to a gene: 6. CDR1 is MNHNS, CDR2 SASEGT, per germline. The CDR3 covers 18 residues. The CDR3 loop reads CASSERRLAGGSTDTQYF. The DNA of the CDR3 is TGTGCCAGCAGTGAAAGGAGGCTAGCGGGGGGGAGCACAGATACGCAGTATTTT.

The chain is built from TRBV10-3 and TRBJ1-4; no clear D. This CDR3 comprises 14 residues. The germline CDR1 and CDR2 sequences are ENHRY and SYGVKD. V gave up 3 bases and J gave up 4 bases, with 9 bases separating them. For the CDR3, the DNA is TGTGCCATCAGTGACAGTAAAGTTAATGAAAAACTGTTTTTT. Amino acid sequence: CAISDSKVNEKLFF.

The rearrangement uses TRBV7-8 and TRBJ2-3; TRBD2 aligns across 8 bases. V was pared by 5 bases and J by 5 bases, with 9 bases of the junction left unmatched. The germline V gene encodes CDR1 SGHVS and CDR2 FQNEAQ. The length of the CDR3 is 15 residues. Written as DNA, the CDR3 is TGTGCCAGCAGCGGTAATAGCGGGGATTTAGATACGCAGTATTTT. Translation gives CASSGNSGDLDTQYF.

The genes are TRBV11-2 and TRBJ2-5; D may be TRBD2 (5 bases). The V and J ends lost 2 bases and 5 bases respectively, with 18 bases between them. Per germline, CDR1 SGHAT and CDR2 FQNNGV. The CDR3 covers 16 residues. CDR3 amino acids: CASSLQFTRRRETQYF. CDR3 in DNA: TGTGCCAGCAGCTTACAATTCACTAGGCGAAGGGAGACCCAGTACTTC.

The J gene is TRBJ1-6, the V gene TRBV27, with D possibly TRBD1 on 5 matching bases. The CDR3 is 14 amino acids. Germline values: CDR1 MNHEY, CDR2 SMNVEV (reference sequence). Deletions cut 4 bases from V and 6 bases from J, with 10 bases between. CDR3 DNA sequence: TGTGCCAGCAGTTCGGGCGGGGGTAATTCACCCCTCCACTTT. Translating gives CASSSGGGNSPLHF.

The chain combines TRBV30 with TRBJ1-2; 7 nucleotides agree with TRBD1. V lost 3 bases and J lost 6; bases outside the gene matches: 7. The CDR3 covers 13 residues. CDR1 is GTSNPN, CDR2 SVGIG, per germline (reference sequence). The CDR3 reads CAWSRDRENGYTF. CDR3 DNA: TGTGCCTGGAGCCGAGACAGGGAGAATGGCTACACCTTC.